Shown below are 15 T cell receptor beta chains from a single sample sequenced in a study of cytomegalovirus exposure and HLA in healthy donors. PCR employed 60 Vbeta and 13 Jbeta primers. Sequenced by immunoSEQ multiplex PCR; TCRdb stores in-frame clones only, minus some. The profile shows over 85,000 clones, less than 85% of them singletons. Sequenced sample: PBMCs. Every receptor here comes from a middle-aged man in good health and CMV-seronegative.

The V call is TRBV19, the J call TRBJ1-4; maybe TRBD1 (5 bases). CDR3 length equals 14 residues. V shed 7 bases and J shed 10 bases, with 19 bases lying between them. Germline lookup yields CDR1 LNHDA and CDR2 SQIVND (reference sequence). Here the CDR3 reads CASTLTAIETKLFF. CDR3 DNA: TGTGCCAGTACCCTGACAGCTATTGAGACAAAACTGTTTTTT.

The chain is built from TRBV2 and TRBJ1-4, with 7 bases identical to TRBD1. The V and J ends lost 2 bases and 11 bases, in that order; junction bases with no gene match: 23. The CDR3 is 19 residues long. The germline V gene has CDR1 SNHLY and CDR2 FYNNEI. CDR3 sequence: CASSERKTWNRDSLGKLFF. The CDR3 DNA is TGTGCCAGCAGTGAACGCAAAACCTGGAACCGGGACAGCTTAGGGAAACTGTTTTTT.

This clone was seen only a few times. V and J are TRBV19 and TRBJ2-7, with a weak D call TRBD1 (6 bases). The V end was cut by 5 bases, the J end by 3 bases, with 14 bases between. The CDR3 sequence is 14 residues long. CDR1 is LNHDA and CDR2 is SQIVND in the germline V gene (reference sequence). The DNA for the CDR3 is TGTGCCAGTAGTCCCCGAGCAGGGGACTACGAGCAGTACTTC. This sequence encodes CASSPRAGDYEQYF.

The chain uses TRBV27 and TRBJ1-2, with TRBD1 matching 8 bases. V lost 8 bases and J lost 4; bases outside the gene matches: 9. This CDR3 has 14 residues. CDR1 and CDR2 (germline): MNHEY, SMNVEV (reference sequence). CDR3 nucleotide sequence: TGTGCCAGCGGACAGGGTGACCTGGGCTATGGCTACACCTTC. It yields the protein CASGQGDLGYGYTF.

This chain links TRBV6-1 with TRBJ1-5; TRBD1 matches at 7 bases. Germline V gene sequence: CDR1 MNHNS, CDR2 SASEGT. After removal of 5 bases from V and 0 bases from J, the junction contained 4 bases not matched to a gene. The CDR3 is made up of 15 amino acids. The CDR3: CASSPGTDSNQPQHF. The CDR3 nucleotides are TGTGCCAGCAGTCCCGGGACAGATAGCAATCAGCCCCAGCATTTT.

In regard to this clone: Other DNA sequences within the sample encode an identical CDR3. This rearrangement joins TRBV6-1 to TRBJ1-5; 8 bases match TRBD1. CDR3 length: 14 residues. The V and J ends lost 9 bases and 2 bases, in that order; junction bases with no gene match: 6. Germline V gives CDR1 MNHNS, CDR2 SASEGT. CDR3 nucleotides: TGTGCCAGTACGGACAGGGCCCGCAATCAGCCCCAGCATTTT. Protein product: CASTDRARNQPQHF.

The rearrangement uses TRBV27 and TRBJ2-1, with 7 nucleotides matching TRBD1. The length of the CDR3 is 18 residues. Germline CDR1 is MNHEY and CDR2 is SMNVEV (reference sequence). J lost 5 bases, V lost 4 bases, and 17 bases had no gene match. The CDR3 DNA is TGTGCCAGCAGTTCTTCTTGGGGCGACAGGGATCCTGACAATGAGCAGTTCTTC. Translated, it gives CASSSSWGDRDPDNEQFF.

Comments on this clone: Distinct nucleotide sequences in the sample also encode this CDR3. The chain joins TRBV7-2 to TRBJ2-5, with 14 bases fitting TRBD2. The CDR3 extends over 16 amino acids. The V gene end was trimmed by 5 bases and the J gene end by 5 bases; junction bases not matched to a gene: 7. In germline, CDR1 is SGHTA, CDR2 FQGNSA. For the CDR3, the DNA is TGTGCCAGCAGCCCCGGGACTAGCGGGGGCGAGGAGACCCAGTACTTC. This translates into CASSPGTSGGEETQYF.

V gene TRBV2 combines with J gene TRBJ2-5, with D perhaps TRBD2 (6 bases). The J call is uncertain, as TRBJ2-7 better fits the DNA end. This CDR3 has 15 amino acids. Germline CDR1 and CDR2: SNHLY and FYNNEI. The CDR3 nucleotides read TGTGCCAGCAGTCAAGGGAGGCGTAGTCCCTACGAGCAGTACTTC. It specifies CASSQGRRSPYEQYF.

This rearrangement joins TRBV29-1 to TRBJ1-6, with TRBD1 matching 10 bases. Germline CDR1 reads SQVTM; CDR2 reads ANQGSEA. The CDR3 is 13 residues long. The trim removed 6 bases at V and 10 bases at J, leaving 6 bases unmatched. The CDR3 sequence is CSVRTGGRSPLHF. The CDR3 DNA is TGCAGCGTAAGGACAGGGGGAAGATCACCCCTCCACTTT.

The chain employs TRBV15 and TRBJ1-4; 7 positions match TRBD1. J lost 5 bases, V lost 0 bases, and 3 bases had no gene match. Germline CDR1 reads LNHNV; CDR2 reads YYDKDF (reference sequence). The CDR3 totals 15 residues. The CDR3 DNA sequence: TGTGCCACCAGCAGAGACGGGACAGAAAATGAAAAACTGTTTTTT. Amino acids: CATSRDGTENEKLFF.

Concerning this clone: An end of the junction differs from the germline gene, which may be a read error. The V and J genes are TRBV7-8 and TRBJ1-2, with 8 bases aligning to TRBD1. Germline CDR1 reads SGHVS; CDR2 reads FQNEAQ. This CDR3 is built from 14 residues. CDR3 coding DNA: TGTGCCAACAGCTTAGATAACAGGGGGTATGGCTACACCTTC. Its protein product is CANSLDNRGYGYTF.

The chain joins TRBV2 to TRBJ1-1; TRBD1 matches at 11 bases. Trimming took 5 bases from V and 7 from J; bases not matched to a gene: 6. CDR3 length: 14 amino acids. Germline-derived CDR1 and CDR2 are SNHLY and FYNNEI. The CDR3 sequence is CASSKDRGLGEAFF. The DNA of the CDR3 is TGTGCCAGCAGTAAGGACAGGGGGCTGGGTGAAGCTTTCTTT.

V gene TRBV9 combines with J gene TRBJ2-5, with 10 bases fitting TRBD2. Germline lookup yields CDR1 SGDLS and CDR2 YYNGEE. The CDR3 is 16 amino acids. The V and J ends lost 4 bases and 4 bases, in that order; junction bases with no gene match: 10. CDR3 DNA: TGTGCCAGCAGCCGTGGGACGTGGACTAGCGGAGAGACCCAGTACTTC. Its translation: CASSRGTWTSGETQYF.

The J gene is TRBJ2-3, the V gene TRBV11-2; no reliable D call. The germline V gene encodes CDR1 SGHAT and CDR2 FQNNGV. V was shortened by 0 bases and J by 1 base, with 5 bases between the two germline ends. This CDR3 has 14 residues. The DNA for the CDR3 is TGTGCCAGCAGCTTAGATATTGGCACAGATACGCAGTATTTT. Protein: CASSLDIGTDTQYF.